Below are 29 T cell receptor beta chains sequenced from a single sample in a study of T cell repertoires in cytomegalovirus infection. MiXCR, applied by TCRdb to the reads, yields one record per CDR3 protein. The table records over 250,000 distinct CDR3 sequences, about 25% of them present only once. Material: PBMCs. Receptor source: a human donor in good health (CMV status not recorded). Some clones in this sample may be carry-over from other donors' samples.

This clonotype was observed many times. The chain combines TRBV7-9 with TRBJ2-7; TRBD1 agrees at 10 bases. V was pared by 5 bases and J by 3 bases, with 7 bases of the junction left unmatched. In germline, CDR1 is SEHNR, CDR2 FQNEAQ (reference sequence). CDR3 length equals 15 residues. CDR3 protein: CASSRDGDRGYEQYF. CDR3 sequence (DNA): TGTGCCAGCAGCCGCGATGGGGACAGGGGCTACGAGCAGTACTTC.

The rearrangement joins TRBV7-2 to TRBJ1-2; a weak D match, TRBD1 (6 bases). The CDR3 contains 15 residues. CDR1 and CDR2 (germline): SGHTA, FQGNSA. V was clipped by 5 bases and J by 6 bases, with 19 bases between them. CDR3 sequence: CASSPRAGAQNGYTF. CDR3 in DNA: TGTGCCAGCAGCCCCCGGGCGGGGGCGCAAAATGGCTACACCTTC.

The chain uses TRBV12-3 or TRBV12-4 and TRBJ2-3; D remains ambiguous. Trimming pared 4 bases from V and 2 bases from J, leaving 10 bases between. CDR3 length: 14 amino acids. The chain's CDR3 is CASSSWMATDTQYF. In DNA form, the CDR3 reads TGTGCCAGCAGTTCCTGGATGGCCACAGATACGCAGTATTTT.

The J gene is TRBJ2-3, the V gene TRBV7-3; 11 bases fit TRBD1. Unmatched junction bases numbered 3, after V lost 5 bases and J lost 2 bases. This CDR3 is 15 amino acids long. CDR1 and CDR2 (germline): SGHTA, FQGTGA. The CDR3 nucleotides read TGTGCCAGCAGCAGCGGACAGGGGGCCACAGATACGCAGTATTTT. It translates to CASSSGQGATDTQYF.

This clonotype has a count of ten or more. The J gene is TRBJ1-2, the V gene TRBV7-8; D remains ambiguous. The CDR3 has 16 amino acids. The V gene lost 1 base and the J gene lost 1 base, with 13 bases spanning the gap. CDR1 SGHVS and CDR2 FQNEAQ come from the germline V gene. The CDR3 DNA sequence: TGTGCCAGCAGCTTAGGGTTTCAGGACTATAACTATGGCTACACCTTC. It codes for CASSLGFQDYNYGYTF.

This clonotype was seen a handful of times. The chain has TRBV24-1 and TRBJ2-3; tentative D call: TRBD2 (7 bases). The CDR3 contains 15 residues. The V end was cut by 4 bases, the J end by 6 bases, with 16 bases between. Per the germline V gene, CDR1 is KGHDR and CDR2 is SFDVKD. In nucleotides, the CDR3 is TGTGCCACCAGTGACCCGGGGGGCCCCGGGGATACGCAGTATTTT. Translated, it gives CATSDPGGPGDTQYF.

V usage is TRBV24-1 and J usage is TRBJ2-6, with TRBD2 as a possible D gene (6 bases). Trimming removed 5 bases at V and 2 bases at J, with 9 bases between. CDR3 length: 15 amino acids. Germline V gene sequence: CDR1 KGHDR, CDR2 SFDVKD. This CDR3 is CATSASGAGANVLTF. DNA for the CDR3: TGTGCCACCAGTGCTTCGGGGGCTGGGGCCAACGTCCTGACTTTC.

The chain links TRBV15 to TRBJ1-2, with 8 bases identical to TRBD1. Germline V gives CDR1 LNHNV, CDR2 YYDKDF (reference sequence). The CDR3 totals 13 residues. Trimming cost V 2 bases and J 6 bases; bases outside gene matches: 2. CDR3: CATSRQGADGYTF. The DNA for the CDR3 is TGTGCCACCAGCAGACAGGGGGCGGATGGCTACACCTTC.

A few counts support this clonotype. The chain is built from TRBV18 and TRBJ2-7; 9 bases agree with TRBD1. This CDR3 contains 13 residues. The germline CDR1 and CDR2 sequences are KGHSH and LQKENI. J lost 3 bases, V lost 7 bases, and 4 bases had no gene match. CDR3 in amino acids: CASLGTGNYEQYF. CDR3 DNA: TGTGCCAGCTTGGGGACAGGGAACTACGAGCAGTACTTC.

V is TRBV18 and J is TRBJ2-5; 7 positions agree with TRBD1. CDR1 is KGHSH and CDR2 is LQKENI in the germline V gene. The CDR3 totals 14 residues. V lost 5 bases to trimming and J lost 4 bases; unmatched junction nucleotides: 7. The CDR3 loop is CASSSTGPRETQYF. The DNA for the CDR3 is TGTGCCAGCTCATCGACAGGGCCACGAGAGACCCAGTACTTC.

This clonotype has a handful of counts. V and J are TRBV20-1 and TRBJ1-1, with D possibly TRBD1 on 5 matching bases. The germline gives CDR1 DFQATT, CDR2 SNEGSKA (reference sequence). V was trimmed by 3 bases and J by 0 bases, leaving 23 bases between them. The CDR3 runs to 18 residues. The CDR3 region is CSASHPPGPGNVNTEAFF. The DNA of the CDR3 is TGCAGTGCTAGTCATCCCCCGGGACCAGGCAATGTGAACACTGAAGCTTTCTTT.

This clonotype was seen a handful of times. V gene TRBV20-1 combines with J gene TRBJ1-2; tentatively, D is TRBD1 (5 bases). V lost 3 bases and J 7 bases, leaving 24 bases between the germline ends. The V gene's germline CDR1 is DFQATT and CDR2 SNEGSKA (reference sequence). This CDR3 region has 16 residues. Here the CDR3 reads CSASGAGNDIRGGYTF. The CDR3 nucleotides read TGCAGTGCTAGCGGAGCGGGGAATGATATAAGGGGTGGCTACACCTTC.

The chain uses TRBV5-4 and TRBJ2-7; 10 positions agree with TRBD1. Germline lookup yields CDR1 SGHNT and CDR2 YYREEE (reference sequence). The CDR3 extends over 14 amino acids. The J segment lost 5 bases and the V segment lost 4 bases, leaving 6 bases of the junction unmatched. The CDR3 loop is CASSNPGQGNEQYF. The CDR3 region has the DNA TGTGCCAGCAGCAATCCGGGACAGGGGAACGAGCAGTACTTC.

This clonotype came up a few times. The chain employs TRBV5-5 and TRBJ1-1; no clear D. CDR3 size: 15 residues. Trimming stripped 6 bases from V and 4 bases from J, with 19 bases between. Germline V gene lookup returns CDR1 SGHKS and CDR2 YYEKEE (reference sequence). CDR3 sequence reads: CASTNLNALSTEAFF. In DNA form, the CDR3 reads TGTGCCAGCACCAACCTCAACGCGTTGAGCACTGAAGCTTTCTTT. Together with reference TRBV5-5 and TRBJ1-1, the CDR3 gives the full variable domain: DAGVTQSPTHLIKTRGQQVTLRCSPISGHKSVSWYQQVLGQGPQFIFQYYEKEERGRGNFPDRFSARQFPNYSSELNVNALLLGDSALYLCASTNLNALSTEAFFGQGTRLTVV.

This clonotype turned up a few times. The chain couples TRBV19 to TRBJ1-1; tentative D call: TRBD1 (6 bases). The CDR3 totals 16 residues. V lost 7 bases, J lost 4 bases, and 22 bases lay in between. Germline values: CDR1 LNHDA, CDR2 SQIVND (reference sequence). Here the CDR3 DNA reads TGTGCCAGTATATCTCCGCGCAGGGGTCACATCACTGAAGCTTTCTTT. It translates to CASISPRRGHITEAFF. Filled out from reference TRBV19 and TRBJ1-1, the complete variable domain reads DGGITQSPKYLFRKEGQNVTLSCEQNLNHDAMYWYRQDPGQGLRLIYYSQIVNDFQKGDIAEGYSVSREKKESFPLTVTSAQKNPTAFYLCASISPRRGHITEAFFGQGTRLTVV.

This chain links TRBV29-1 with TRBJ2-7, with D unresolved. V shed 8 bases and J shed 5 bases, with 13 bases lying between them. Germline-derived CDR1 and CDR2 are SQVTM and ANQGSEA. The CDR3 length is 11 residues. In DNA form, the CDR3 reads TGCAGCACCCTCGATGTGGACGAGCAGTACTTC. Encoded protein: CSTLDVDEQYF.

V is TRBV10-3 and J is TRBJ1-1; the D gene is possibly TRBD1 (6 bases). The CDR3 spans 15 residues. V lost 4 bases and J 3 bases, leaving 15 bases between the germline ends. Germline V gives CDR1 ENHRY, CDR2 SYGVKD. The CDR3 nucleotides read TGTGCCATCAGTGGGGGGGGCAGGATGGACACTGAAGCTTTCTTT. Amino acids: CAISGGGRMDTEAFF.

The chain joins TRBV12-3 or TRBV12-4 to TRBJ2-2; 7 bases are shared with TRBD2. This CDR3 comprises 18 residues. V shed 4 bases and J 5 bases; nucleotides not matched to a gene: 16. The CDR3 reads CASSSQVLGRAGTGELFF. CDR3 bases: TGTGCCAGCAGTTCGCAGGTCCTAGGGAGGGCCGGGACCGGGGAGCTGTTTTTT.

The V and J genes are TRBV20-1 and TRBJ2-7, with 12 bases fitting TRBD2. The CDR3 consists of 15 residues. J lost 1 base, V lost 0 bases, and 1 base had no gene match. Looked up from germline, CDR1 is DFQATT and CDR2 is SNEGSKA (reference sequence). This CDR3 reads CSAREGLAGSYEQYF. The DNA for the CDR3 is TGCAGTGCTAGAGAAGGACTAGCGGGGTCCTACGAGCAGTACTTC.

This clonotype appeared a few times. This chain links TRBV15 with TRBJ2-7; D possibly matches TRBD1 or TRBD2 (5 bases each). This CDR3 comprises 15 residues. In germline, CDR1 is LNHNV, CDR2 YYDKDF (reference sequence). Trimming cost V 1 base and J 3 bases, with 13 bases left between them. CDR3 in amino acids: CATSRVVGDVYEQYF. CDR3 sequence (DNA): TGTGCCACCAGCAGAGTTGTTGGGGACGTCTACGAGCAGTACTTC.

This chain joins TRBV2 and TRBJ1-4; maybe TRBD1 (6 bases). CDR1 is SNHLY and CDR2 is FYNNEI in the germline V gene. Deletions cut 7 bases from V and 5 bases from J, with 14 bases between. The CDR3 totals 14 residues. Here the CDR3 reads CASTPGQRNEKLFF. CDR3 coding DNA: TGTGCCAGCACACCGGGACAAAGGAATGAAAAACTGTTTTTT.

The chain links TRBV11-2 to TRBJ1-2, with D perhaps matching TRBD1 (5 bases). The germline V gene has CDR1 SGHAT and CDR2 FQNNGV. The CDR3 has 14 amino acids. V lost 2 bases and J lost 2, with 9 bases in between. The CDR3 sequence: CASSLSQGNYGYTF. The CDR3 bases are TGTGCCAGCAGCTTATCGCAGGGAAACTATGGCTACACCTTC. Using reference TRBV11-2 and TRBJ1-2 for the parts outside the CDR3, the full variable domain is EAGVAQSPRYKIIEKRQSVAFWCNPISGHATLYWYQQILGQGPKLLIQFQNNGVVDDSQLPKDRFSAERLKGVDSTLKIQPAKLEDSAVYLCASSLSQGNYGYTFGSGTRLTVV.

This chain uses TRBV7-2 with TRBJ2-1; D remains unclear. Germline V gives CDR1 SGHTA, CDR2 FQGNSA. The V and J ends lost 4 bases and 5 bases respectively, with 9 bases between them. The CDR3 extends over 13 amino acids. Here the CDR3 reads CASSSGNNNEQFF. The CDR3 coding sequence is TGTGCCAGCAGCTCAGGAAATAACAATGAGCAGTTCTTC.

This clonotype turned up a few times. V and J are TRBV7-2 and TRBJ2-1; tentative D call: TRBD2 (5 bases). CDR1 SGHTA and CDR2 FQGNSA come from the germline V gene. CDR3 length: 13 residues. Trimming took off 5 bases at V and 3 bases at J, with 8 bases between the two ends. DNA for the CDR3: TGTGCCAGCAGCCGCCGGGGCTACAATGAGCAGTTCTTC. It translates to CASSRRGYNEQFF.

The rearrangement joins TRBV7-9 to TRBJ1-2; no reliable D call. Looked up from germline, CDR1 is SEHNR and CDR2 is FQNEAQ (reference sequence). The CDR3 length is 12 residues. V was shortened by 7 bases and J by 5 bases, with 11 bases between the two germline ends. CDR3 DNA: TGTGCCAGCACCCCAGGTGGTTATGGCTACACCTTC. This codes for CASTPGGYGYTF.

The rearrangement joins TRBV20-1 to TRBJ2-7; D gene ambiguous. Germline CDR1 is DFQATT and CDR2 is SNEGSKA (reference sequence). Trimming took 5 bases from V and 0 from J, leaving 14 bases between them. CDR3 size: 14 residues. The CDR3, as DNA: TGCAGTGCTCAAAGGACCGTAGCCTCCTACGAGCAGTACTTC. This sequence encodes CSAQRTVASYEQYF.

The chain combines TRBV28 with TRBJ1-5, with 11 bases lining up with TRBD1. The germline gives CDR1 MDHEN, CDR2 SYDVKM. The CDR3 loop spans 15 amino acids. V was clipped by 8 bases and J by 7 bases; unmatched bases: 10. CDR3 loop: CASYPGTGGEQPQHF. The CDR3 DNA is TGTGCCAGCTATCCCGGGACAGGGGGGGAGCAGCCCCAGCATTTT.

The CDR3 DNA reads as TGTGCCATCCATGGACAGCCCAATCAGCCCCAGCATTTT. Translated, it gives CAIHGQPNQPQHF. The V call is TRBV10-3, the J call TRBJ1-5, with D perhaps matching TRBD1 (6 bases). The CDR3 extends over 13 amino acids. Trimming removed 8 bases from V and 3 bases from J, with 11 bases in between. Germline assignment: CDR1 ENHRY and CDR2 SYGVKD.

The chain employs TRBV12-3 or TRBV12-4 and TRBJ2-2; D unclear. The CDR3 has 13 amino acids. Trimming took 3 bases from V and 5 from J, leaving 7 bases between them. The chain's CDR3 is CASSLVQTGELFF. CDR3 nucleotides: TGTGCCAGCAGTTTGGTGCAGACCGGGGAGCTGTTTTTT.